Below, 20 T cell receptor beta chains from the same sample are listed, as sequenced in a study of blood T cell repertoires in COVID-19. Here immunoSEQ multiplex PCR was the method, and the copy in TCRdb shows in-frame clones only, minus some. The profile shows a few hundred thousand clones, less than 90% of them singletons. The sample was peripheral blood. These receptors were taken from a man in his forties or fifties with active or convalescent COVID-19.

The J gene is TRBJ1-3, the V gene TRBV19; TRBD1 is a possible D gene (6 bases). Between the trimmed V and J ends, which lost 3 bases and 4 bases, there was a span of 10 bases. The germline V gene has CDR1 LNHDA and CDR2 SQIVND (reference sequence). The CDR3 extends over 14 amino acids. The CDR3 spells CASSMGARGNTIYF. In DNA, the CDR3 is TGTGCCAGTAGTATGGGGGCCCGGGGAAACACCATATATTTT.

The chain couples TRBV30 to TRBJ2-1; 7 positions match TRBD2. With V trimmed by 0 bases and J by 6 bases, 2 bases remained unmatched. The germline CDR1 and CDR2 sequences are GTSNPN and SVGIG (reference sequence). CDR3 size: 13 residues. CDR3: CAWSVRGVNEQFF. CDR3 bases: TGTGCCTGGAGTGTACGGGGGGTCAATGAGCAGTTCTTC.

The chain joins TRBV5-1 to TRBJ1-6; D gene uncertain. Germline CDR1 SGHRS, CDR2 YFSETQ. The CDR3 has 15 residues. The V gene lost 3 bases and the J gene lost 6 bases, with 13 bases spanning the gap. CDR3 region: CASSSVPGVNSPLHF. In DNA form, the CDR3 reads TGCGCCAGCAGCTCAGTGCCGGGAGTTAATTCACCCCTCCACTTT.

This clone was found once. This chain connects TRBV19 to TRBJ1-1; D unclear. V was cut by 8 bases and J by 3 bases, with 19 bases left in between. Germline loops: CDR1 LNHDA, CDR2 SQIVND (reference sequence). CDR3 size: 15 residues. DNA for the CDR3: TGTGCCAGTGCGGTGACGCAAGCGGGTGACACTGAAGCTTTCTTT. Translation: CASAVTQAGDTEAFF.

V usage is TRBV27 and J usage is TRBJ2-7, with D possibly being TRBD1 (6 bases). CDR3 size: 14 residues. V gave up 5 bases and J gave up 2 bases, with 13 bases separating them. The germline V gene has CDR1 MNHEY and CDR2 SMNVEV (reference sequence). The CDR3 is CASSTDRIPYEQYF. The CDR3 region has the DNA TGTGCCAGCAGTACGGACAGAATACCCTACGAGCAGTACTTC.

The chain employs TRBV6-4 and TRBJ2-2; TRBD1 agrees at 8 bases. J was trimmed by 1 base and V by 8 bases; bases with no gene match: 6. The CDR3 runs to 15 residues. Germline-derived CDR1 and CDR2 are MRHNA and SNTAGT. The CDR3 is CASRLGQGNTGELFF. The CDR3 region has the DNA TGTGCCAGCCGCCTTGGACAGGGGAACACCGGGGAGCTGTTTTTT.

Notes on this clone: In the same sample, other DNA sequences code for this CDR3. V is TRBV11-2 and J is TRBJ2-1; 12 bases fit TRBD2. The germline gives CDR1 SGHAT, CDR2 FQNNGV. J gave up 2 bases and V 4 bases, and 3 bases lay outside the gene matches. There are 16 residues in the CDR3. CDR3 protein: CASSSTSGRAYNEQFF. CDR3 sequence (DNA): TGTGCCAGCAGCTCGACTAGCGGGAGAGCCTACAATGAGCAGTTCTTC.

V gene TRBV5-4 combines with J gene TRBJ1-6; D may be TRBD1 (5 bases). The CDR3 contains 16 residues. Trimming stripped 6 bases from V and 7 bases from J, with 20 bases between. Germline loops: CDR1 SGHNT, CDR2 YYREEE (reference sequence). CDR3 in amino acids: CASTLPGGDPNSPLHF. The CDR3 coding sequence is TGTGCCAGCACCCTACCCGGAGGGGACCCCAATTCACCCCTCCACTTT.

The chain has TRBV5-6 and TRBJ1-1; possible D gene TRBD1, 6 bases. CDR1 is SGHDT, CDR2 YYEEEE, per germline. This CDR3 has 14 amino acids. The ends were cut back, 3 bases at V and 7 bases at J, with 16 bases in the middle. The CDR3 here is CASSWVRGDSEAFF. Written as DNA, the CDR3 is TGTGCCAGCAGCTGGGTCAGGGGCGATAGTGAAGCTTTCTTT. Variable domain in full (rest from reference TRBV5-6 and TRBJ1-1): DAGVTQSPTHLIKTRGQQVTLRCSPKSGHDTVSWYQQALGQGPQFIFQYYEEEERQRGNFPDRFSGHQFPNYSSELNVNALLLGDSALYLCASSWVRGDSEAFFGQGTRLTVV.

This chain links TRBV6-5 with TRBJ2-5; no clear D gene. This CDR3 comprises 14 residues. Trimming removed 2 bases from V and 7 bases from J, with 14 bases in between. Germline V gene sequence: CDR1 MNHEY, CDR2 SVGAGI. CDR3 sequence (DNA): TGTGCCAGCAGTTACATGTTCGAGGTGGGGACCCAGTACTTC. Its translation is CASSYMFEVGTQYF.

In nucleotides, the CDR3 is TGTGCCAGCAGCCCAACCCTCGGACAGGGGGGCATGTTGGATACGCAGTATTTT. It translates to CASSPTLGQGGMLDTQYF. The chain uses TRBV3-1 (or the pseudogene TRBV3-2) and TRBJ2-3; 10 positions match TRBD1. V lost 4 bases, J lost 6 bases, and 16 bases stayed unmatched. The germline V gene has CDR1 LGHDT and CDR2 YNNKEL (reference sequence). The CDR3 runs to 18 residues.

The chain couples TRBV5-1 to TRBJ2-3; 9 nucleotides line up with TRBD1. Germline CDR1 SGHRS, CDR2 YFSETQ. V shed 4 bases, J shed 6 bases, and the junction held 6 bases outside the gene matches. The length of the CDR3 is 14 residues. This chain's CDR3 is CASSQGTGLDTQYF. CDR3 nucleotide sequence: TGCGCCAGCAGCCAAGGGACAGGGCTTGATACGCAGTATTTT.

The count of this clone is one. CDR3 nucleotide sequence: TGTGCCAGCAGCTTAGGGGTGGCCAGGGGAAACACTGAAGCTTTCTTT. Its translation: CASSLGVARGNTEAFF. The V call is TRBV11-2, the J call TRBJ1-1, with D possibly TRBD1 on 6 matching bases. The CDR3 contains 16 residues. The V end lost 1 base, the J end lost 2 bases, and 14 bases lay between the germline ends. Germline CDR1 and CDR2: SGHAT and FQNNGV.

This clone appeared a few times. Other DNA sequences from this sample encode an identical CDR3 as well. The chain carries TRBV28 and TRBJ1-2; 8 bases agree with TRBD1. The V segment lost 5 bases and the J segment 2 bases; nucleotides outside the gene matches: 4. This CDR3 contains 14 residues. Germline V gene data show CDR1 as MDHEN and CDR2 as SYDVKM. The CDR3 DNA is TGTGCCAGCAGTCTTGGACAGGGAAACTATGGCTACACCTTC. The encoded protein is CASSLGQGNYGYTF.

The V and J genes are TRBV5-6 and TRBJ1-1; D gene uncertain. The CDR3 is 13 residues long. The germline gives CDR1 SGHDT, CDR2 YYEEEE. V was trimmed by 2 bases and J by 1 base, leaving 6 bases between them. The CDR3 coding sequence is TGTGCCAGCAGCTTCTCGGGGAACACTGAAGCTTTCTTT. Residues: CASSFSGNTEAFF.

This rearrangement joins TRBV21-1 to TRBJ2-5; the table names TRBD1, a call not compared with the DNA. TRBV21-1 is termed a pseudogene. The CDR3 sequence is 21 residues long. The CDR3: CASSSFSHTIPQGRPGETQYF. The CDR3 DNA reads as TGTGCCAGCAGCAGTTTTTCACACACAATACCACAGGGACGTCCGGGAGAGACCCAGTACTTC.

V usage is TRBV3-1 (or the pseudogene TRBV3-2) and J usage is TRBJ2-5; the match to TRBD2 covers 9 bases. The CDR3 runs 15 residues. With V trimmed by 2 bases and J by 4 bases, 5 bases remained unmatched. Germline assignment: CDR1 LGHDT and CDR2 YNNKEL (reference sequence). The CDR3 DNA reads TGTGCCAGCAGCCAATCCTCAGCGGGAGGAGAGACCCAGTACTTC. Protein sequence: CASSQSSAGGETQYF.

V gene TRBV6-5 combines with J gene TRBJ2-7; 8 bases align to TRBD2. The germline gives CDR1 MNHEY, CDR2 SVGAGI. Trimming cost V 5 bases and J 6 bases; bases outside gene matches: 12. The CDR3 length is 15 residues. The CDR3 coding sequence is TGTGCCAGCAGTCCCCCGGGACTAGGAGTAGGCGAGCAGTACTTC. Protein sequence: CASSPPGLGVGEQYF.

The CDR3 DNA sequence: TGTGCCAGCAGCCGGCCCGACACCAACTATGGCTACACCTTC. This gives the protein CASSRPDTNYGYTF. V and J are TRBV6-5 and TRBJ1-2; D unclear. The CDR3 has 14 residues. The germline gives CDR1 MNHEY, CDR2 SVGAGI. Trimming stripped 6 bases from V and 2 bases from J, with 13 bases between.

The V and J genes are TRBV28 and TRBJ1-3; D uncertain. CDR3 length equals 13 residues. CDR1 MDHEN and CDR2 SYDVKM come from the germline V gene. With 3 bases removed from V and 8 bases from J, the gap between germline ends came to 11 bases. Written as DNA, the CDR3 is TGTGCCAGCAGTTTGATGCAGGCCGACACCATATATTTT. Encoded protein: CASSLMQADTIYF.